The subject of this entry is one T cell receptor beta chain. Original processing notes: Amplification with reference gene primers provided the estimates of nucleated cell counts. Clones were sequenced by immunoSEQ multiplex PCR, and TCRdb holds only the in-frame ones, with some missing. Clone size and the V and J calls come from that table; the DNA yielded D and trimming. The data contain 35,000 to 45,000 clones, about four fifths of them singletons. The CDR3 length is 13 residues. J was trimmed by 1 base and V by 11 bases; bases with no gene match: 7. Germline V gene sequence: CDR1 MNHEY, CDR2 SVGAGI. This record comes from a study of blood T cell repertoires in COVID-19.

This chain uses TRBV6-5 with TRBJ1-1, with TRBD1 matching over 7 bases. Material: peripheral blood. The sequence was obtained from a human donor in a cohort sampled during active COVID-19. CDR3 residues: CAGQDGQNTEAFF. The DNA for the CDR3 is TGTGCCGGACAGGACGGACAGAACACTGAAGCTTTCTTT.